Each of the 21 T cell receptor beta chains below was sequenced from the same sample in a study of cytomegalovirus exposure and HLA in healthy donors. Primers: 60 Vbeta forward and 13 Jbeta reverse. Sequenced by immunoSEQ multiplex PCR; TCRdb stores in-frame clones only, minus some. The sample yields around 200,000 clones, 65% to 80% seen once. The sequenced sample consisted of PBMCs. All receptors derive from a man aged 35 to 55 in good health and CMV-seronegative.

The genes are TRBV9 and TRBJ2-5, with 13 bases fitting TRBD2. Per the germline V gene, CDR1 is SGDLS and CDR2 is YYNGEE. The CDR3 consists of 17 residues. V was pared by 3 bases and J by 5 bases, with 10 bases of the junction left unmatched. The CDR3 DNA reads TGTGCCAGCAGCGAGCGGCCCCTGACTAGCGGGGGGGAGACCCAGTACTTC. Its translation is CASSERPLTSGGETQYF.

The V and J genes are TRBV5-1 and TRBJ2-7; possible D gene TRBD2, 6 bases. CDR3 length: 13 amino acids. Germline V CDR1 and CDR2: SGHRS, YFSETQ. V gave up 4 bases and J gave up 3 bases, with 11 bases separating them. The CDR3: CASSNPGVYEQYF. The CDR3 bases are TGCGCCAGCAGCAACCCGGGAGTCTACGAGCAGTACTTC.

This clone showed up just once. The chain links TRBV27 to TRBJ2-3, with TRBD1 as a possible D gene (5 bases). The CDR3 runs to 14 residues. The germline CDR1 and CDR2 sequences are MNHEY and SMNVEV (reference sequence). V was shortened by 2 bases and J by 0 bases, with 6 bases between the two germline ends. The CDR3 region is CASSLKGSTDTQYF. The CDR3 DNA is TGTGCCAGCAGTTTAAAGGGGAGCACAGATACGCAGTATTTT.

The genes are TRBV29-1 and TRBJ2-6; D gene uncertain. V lost 6 bases, J lost 2 bases, and 11 bases lay in between. This CDR3 is 14 amino acids long. CDR1 is SQVTM, CDR2 ANQGSEA, per germline. The CDR3 nucleotides are TGCAGCGTCCCGGTGGTTGCTGGGGCCAACGTCCTGACTTTC. It codes for CSVPVVAGANVLTF.

The chain joins TRBV5-1 to TRBJ1-5; TRBD1 is a possible D gene (5 bases). V was clipped by 1 base and J by 6 bases, with 14 bases between them. The germline V gene has CDR1 SGHRS and CDR2 YFSETQ. This CDR3 contains 15 residues. The CDR3 bases are TGCGCCAGCAGCTTGTTGGGGGAGGTGAGTCAGCCCCAGCATTTT. Residues: CASSLLGEVSQPQHF.

The CDR3 reads CASSERQAPPMYEQYF. CDR3 nucleotides: TGTGCCAGCAGTGAAAGACAGGCCCCCCCTATGTACGAGCAGTACTTC. V is TRBV6-1 and J is TRBJ2-7, with D possibly TRBD1 on 6 matching bases. Germline values: CDR1 MNHNS, CDR2 SASEGT. The CDR3 consists of 16 residues. Trimming removed 2 bases at V and 4 bases at J, with 18 bases between.

The chain carries TRBV7-8 and TRBJ2-7; D perhaps matches TRBD2 (6 bases). V dropped 0 bases and J dropped 0 bases, with 15 bases sitting between them. Germline lookup yields CDR1 SGHVS and CDR2 FQNEAQ. The CDR3 consists of 17 residues. This CDR3 is CASSLASGAGNSYEQYF. CDR3 bases: TGTGCCAGCAGCTTAGCGAGTGGAGCGGGTAACTCCTACGAGCAGTACTTC.

CDR3 DNA: TGTGCCAGCAGCTTAGAGGATAGGCGGTACACCGGGGAGCTGTTTTTT. This gives the protein CASSLEDRRYTGELFF. The chain recombines TRBV7-9 with TRBJ2-2, with D unresolved. CDR1 SEHNR and CDR2 FQNEAQ come from the germline V gene (reference sequence). CDR3 length: 16 amino acids. V was shortened by 1 base and J by 3 bases, with 12 bases between the two germline ends.

The V and J genes are TRBV25-1 and TRBJ1-5; D is possibly TRBD1 (5 bases). This CDR3 region has 14 residues. Trimming cost V 3 bases and J 4 bases, with 10 bases left between them. Germline values: CDR1 MGHDK, CDR2 SYGVNS. CDR3 sequence: CASSDPGTNQPQHF. In DNA, the CDR3 is TGTGCCAGCAGTGACCCAGGGACTAATCAGCCCCAGCATTTT.

V and J are TRBV5-1 and TRBJ1-4; TRBD1 might be the D (5 bases). Germline CDR1 and CDR2: SGHRS and YFSETQ. The CDR3 is made up of 15 amino acids. Trimming removed 6 bases at V and 0 bases at J, with 12 bases between. In DNA form, the CDR3 reads TGCGCCAGCAACTCGGGGGGTGCAACTAATGAAAAACTGTTTTTT. It is translated as CASNSGGATNEKLFF. The entire variable domain, with the rest obtained from reference TRBV5-1 and TRBJ1-4, is as follows: KAGVTQTPRYLIKTRGQQVTLSCSPISGHRSVSWYQQTPGQGLQFLFEYFSETQRNKGNFPGRFSGRQFSNSRSEMNVSTLELGDSALYLCASNSGGATNEKLFFGSGTQLSVL.

The V gene is TRBV7-6, the J gene TRBJ2-5; 7 nucleotides agree with TRBD2. Trimming removed 5 bases from V and 4 bases from J; junction bases left unmatched: 7. This CDR3 contains 14 residues. CDR1 and CDR2 (germline): SGHVS, FNYEAQ. CDR3 sequence: CASSPLGGGETQYF. The DNA of the CDR3 is TGTGCCAGCAGCCCCCTTGGCGGGGGAGAGACCCAGTACTTC. Full variable domain (remainder filled in from reference TRBV7-6 and TRBJ2-5): GAGVSQSPRYKVTKRGQDVALRCDPISGHVSLYWYRQALGQGPEFLTYFNYEAQQDKSGLPNDRFSAERPEGSISTLTIQRTEQRDSAMYRCASSPLGGGETQYFGPGTRLLVL.

The rearrangement uses TRBV10-3 and TRBJ2-1, with 14 positions matching TRBD2. The V segment lost 7 bases and the J segment 8 bases; nucleotides outside the gene matches: 10. This CDR3 region has 16 residues. Germline lookup yields CDR1 ENHRY and CDR2 SYGVKD. In DNA form, the CDR3 reads TGTGCCATCAAGGGGACTAGCGGGAGAATTCTCCATGAGCAGTTCTTC. Protein: CAIKGTSGRILHEQFF.

This clone was observed a handful of times. The chain recombines TRBV14 with TRBJ2-7, with 8 bases fitting TRBD2. V dropped 4 bases and J dropped 4; count of bases not matched to a gene: 6. The germline V gene encodes CDR1 SGHDN and CDR2 FVKESK. The CDR3 sequence is 14 residues long. The CDR3 here is CASSPPPGGYEQYF. CDR3 in DNA: TGTGCCAGCAGCCCTCCTCCGGGAGGGTACGAGCAGTACTTC.

With respect to this clone: The sample has other DNA sequences that encode this CDR3 too. The chain carries TRBV6-6 and TRBJ1-2, with TRBD1 identical over 9 bases. The CDR3 contains 14 residues. V lost 6 bases to trimming and J lost 8 bases; unmatched junction nucleotides: 10. CDR1 is MNHNY and CDR2 is SVGAGI in the germline V gene (reference sequence). CDR3 protein: CASSRDRGAYGYTF. CDR3 DNA: TGTGCCAGCAGCCGTGACAGGGGGGCCTACGGCTACACCTTC.

The chain combines TRBV27 with TRBJ2-5, with 10 bases identical to TRBD1. The germline CDR1 and CDR2 sequences are MNHEY and SMNVEV (reference sequence). With V trimmed by 6 bases and J by 1 base, 11 bases remained unmatched. This CDR3 contains 17 residues. Here the CDR3 reads CASRRGPGQGTQETQYF. In nucleotides, the CDR3 is TGTGCCAGCAGACGCGGACCGGGACAGGGGACCCAAGAGACCCAGTACTTC.

J is TRBJ1-2 and V is TRBV4-1; TRBD1 aligns across 8 bases. This CDR3 has 16 residues. Losses at the gene ends were 4 bases for V and 5 bases for J; bases not matched to a gene: 12. The germline gives CDR1 MGHRA, CDR2 YSYEKL. The CDR3 is CASSPVGTGRVYGYTF. CDR3 nucleotides: TGCGCCAGCAGCCCCGTAGGGACAGGCCGGGTTTATGGCTACACCTTC.

For this clone: The identical CDR3 is also encoded by other nucleotide sequences in the sample. The chain has TRBV18 and TRBJ1-1; D is unclear. CDR1 is KGHSH, CDR2 LQKENI, per germline. V lost 2 bases to trimming and J lost 0 bases, with 7 bases between them. This CDR3 comprises 14 residues. The CDR3 DNA is TGTGCCAGCTCACCAACGGGGTTGAACACTGAAGCTTTCTTT. Encoded protein: CASSPTGLNTEAFF.

This sequence joins TRBV6-1 and TRBJ2-1; 7 nucleotides align to TRBD2. Germline V gives CDR1 MNHNS, CDR2 SASEGT. The V gene end was trimmed by 3 bases and the J gene end by 5 bases; junction bases not matched to a gene: 13. This CDR3 has 17 amino acids. The CDR3 is CASSEWPGGRGDNEQFF. CDR3 DNA sequence: TGTGCCAGCAGTGAGTGGCCGGGGGGACGAGGGGACAATGAGCAGTTCTTC.

The chain employs TRBV9 and TRBJ1-3, with TRBD1 matching over 7 bases. The CDR3 is 16 residues long. Trimming cost V 1 base and J 2 bases; bases outside gene matches: 6. Germline V gene data show CDR1 as SGDLS and CDR2 as YYNGEE. CDR3 sequence: CASSVSGDRAGNTIYF. The CDR3 bases are TGTGCCAGCAGCGTATCGGGAGACAGGGCTGGAAACACCATATATTTT. Filled out from reference TRBV9 and TRBJ1-3, the complete variable domain reads DSGVTQTPKHLITATGQRVTLRCSPRSGDLSVYWYQQSLDQGLQFLIQYYNGEERAKGNILERFSAQQFPDLHSELNLSSLELGDSALYFCASSVSGDRAGNTIYFGEGSWLTVV.

This rearrangement joins TRBV19 to TRBJ2-3; TRBD2 is a possible D gene (6 bases). The CDR3 has 14 residues. Germline lookup yields CDR1 LNHDA and CDR2 SQIVND (reference sequence). The V end was cut by 11 bases, the J end by 4 bases, with 19 bases between. The CDR3 DNA follows: TGTGCCGTCCCCCGGAGGGGCGGTCCAGATACGCAGTATTTT. Translation gives CAVPRRGGPDTQYF.

The V call is TRBV19, the J call TRBJ2-7; D is ambiguous. The germline CDR1 and CDR2 sequences are LNHDA and SQIVND (reference sequence). Trimming took off 4 bases at V and 3 bases at J, with 13 bases between the two ends. The CDR3 is 14 amino acids. This CDR3 is CASSTELGVYEQYF. The CDR3 DNA reads TGTGCCAGTAGTACCGAACTCGGAGTCTACGAGCAGTACTTC.